This T cell receptor beta chain was observed in a study of blood T cell repertoires in COVID-19. Study-wide background: Sources were T cells, B-cell-depleted T cells, or PBMCs; the material itself was cDNA or gDNA.

Original methodology: Amplified reference gene primers provided the basis for estimating nucleated cell counts. Some clones are missing from TCRdb's copy, which holds only in-frame ones; the method was immunoSEQ multiplex PCR. The V and J calls and clone size were taken over from that table, and D and trimming were inferred from the DNA. The sample has tens of thousands of clones, roughly 84% seen once. The germline CDR1 and CDR2 sequences are MDHEN and SYDVKM. The CDR3 covers 15 residues. V shed 5 bases and J 3 bases; nucleotides not matched to a gene: 9. This receptor was identified in a man aged 45-65 years with acute or convalescent COVID-19. The chain combines TRBV28 with TRBJ1-1; TRBD1 matches 7 bases. Sequenced material: peripheral blood. The CDR3 bases are TGTGCCAGCAGTCCCCCCACAGGGGCGGACACTGAAGCTTTCTTT. The encoded protein is CASSPPTGADTEAFF.